This T cell receptor beta chain was found in a study of siplizumab effects on memory and regulatory T cells. Trimming removed 2 bases from V and 2 bases from J; junction bases left unmatched: 2. This CDR3 has 15 amino acids. CDR1 is SGHRS, CDR2 YFSETQ, per germline. Concerning this clone: The antigen is unknown.

Libraries were prepared by immunoSEQ multiplex PCR; TCRdb keeps only in-frame clonotypes and omits some of them. The sample lists 37,000 or so clones; around 92% were seen once. Study-wide findings and caveats: Significantly reduced by siplizumab was the cumulative frequency of alloreactive sequences, namely those traceable to unstimulated CD4+ memory cells. In unstimulated cells, naive T cells appeared more diverse than memory T cells and seemed major alloresponse contributors. On average, about 69% of mappable alloreactive CD4+ clones were Treg-derived under siplizumab, against about 30% in controls. No more than a minor fraction of alloreactive clones could be traced back to unstimulated subsets.

The specimen was naive CD4+ T cells sorted from blood. This sequence joins TRBV5-1 and TRBJ1-3; 9 bases are shared with TRBD1. This clonotype was sampled from a human donor in good health. Here the CDR3 DNA reads TGCGCCAGCAGCTTAAGGACAGGGGCTGGAAACACCATATATTTT. It codes for CASSLRTGAGNTIYF.